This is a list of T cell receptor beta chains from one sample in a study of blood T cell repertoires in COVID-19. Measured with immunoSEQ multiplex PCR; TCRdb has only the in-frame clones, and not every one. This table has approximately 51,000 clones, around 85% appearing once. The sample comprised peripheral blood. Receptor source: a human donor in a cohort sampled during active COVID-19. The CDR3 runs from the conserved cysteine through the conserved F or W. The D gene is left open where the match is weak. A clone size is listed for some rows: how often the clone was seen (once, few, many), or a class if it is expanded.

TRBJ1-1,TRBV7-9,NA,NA,CASSLVPGAAFF,TGTGCCAGCAGCTTAGTTCCAGGGGCAGCTTTCTTT
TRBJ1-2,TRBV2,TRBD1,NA,CASSFPGQGRGYTF,TGTGCCAGCAGTTTTCCGGGACAGGGTCGAGGCTACACCTTC
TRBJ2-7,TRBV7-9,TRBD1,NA,CASSFSSGQGAGQYF,TGTGCCAGCAGCTTCTCGTCGGGACAGGGGGCGGGCCAGTACTTC
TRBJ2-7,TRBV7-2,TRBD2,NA,CASSSAGGVSYEQYF,TGTGCCAGCAGCTCAGCGGGGGGGGTCTCCTACGAGCAGTACTTC
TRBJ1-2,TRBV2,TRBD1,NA,CASSVSPRQGLGYGYTF,TGTGCCAGCAGTGTCTCACCTCGACAGGGGCTGGGATATGGCTACACCTTC
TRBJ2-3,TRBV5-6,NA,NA,CASSLTGSTDTQYF,TGTGCCAGCAGCTTGACAGGAAGCACAGATACGCAGTATTTT
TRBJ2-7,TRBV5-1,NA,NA,CASSLARRSSYEQYF,TGCGCCAGCAGCTTGGCTCGTCGGAGCTCCTACGAGCAGTACTTC
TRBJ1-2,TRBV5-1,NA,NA,CASSLVQTDYGYTF,TGCGCCAGCAGCTTGGTCCAGACTGACTATGGCTACACCTTC
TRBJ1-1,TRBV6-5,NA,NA,CASSSRTVNEAFF,TGTGCCAGCAGTTCCCGGACAGTTAATGAAGCTTTCTTT
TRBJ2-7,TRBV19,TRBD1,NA,CASSIRLGTGSSEQYF,TGTGCCAGTAGTATCCGTTTGGGGACAGGGAGTTCCGAGCAGTACTTC
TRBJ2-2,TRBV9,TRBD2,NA,CASSPRGGVDTGELFF,TGTGCCAGCAGCCCCCGTGGGGGGGTGGACACCGGGGAGCTGTTTTTT
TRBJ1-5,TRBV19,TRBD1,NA,CASSIYRGNQPQHF,TGTGCCAGTAGTATCTACAGGGGGAATCAGCCCCAGCATTTT
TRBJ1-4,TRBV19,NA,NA,CASSIDPWEDEKLFF,TGTGCCAGTAGTATAGATCCATGGGAGGATGAAAAACTGTTTTTT
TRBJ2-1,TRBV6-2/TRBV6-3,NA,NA,CASSYARRTAYNEQFF,TGTGCCAGCAGTTACGCGCGACGGACTGCGTACAATGAGCAGTTCTTC
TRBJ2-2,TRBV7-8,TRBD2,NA,CASSTGLAGVTGELFF,TGTGCCAGCAGCACCGGACTAGCGGGAGTCACCGGGGAGCTGTTTTTT
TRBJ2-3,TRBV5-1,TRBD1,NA,CASSLGQGRDTQYF,TGCGCCAGCAGCTTGGGACAGGGGAGAGATACGCAGTATTTT
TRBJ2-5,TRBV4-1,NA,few,CASSQDKAQEGETQYF,TGCGCCAGCAGCCAAGATAAGGCACAGGAGGGGGAGACCCAGTACTTC
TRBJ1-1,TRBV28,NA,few,CASSLSARMSEAFF,TGTGCCAGCAGTTTATCGGCCAGGATGTCTGAAGCTTTCTTT
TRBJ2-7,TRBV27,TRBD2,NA,CASSLSGLAGDEQYF,TGTGCCAGCAGTTTATCGGGACTAGCGGGAGACGAGCAGTACTTC
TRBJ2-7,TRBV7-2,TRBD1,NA,CASSSSRTGVYEQYF,TGTGCCAGCAGCTCCTCGAGGACAGGGGTATACGAGCAGTACTTC
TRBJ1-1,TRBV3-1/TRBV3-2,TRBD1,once,CASSLNRGPTEAFF,TGTGCCAGCAGCCTCAACAGGGGACCCACTGAAGCTTTCTTT
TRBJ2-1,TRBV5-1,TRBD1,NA,CASSYSPLDRSEQFF,TGCGCCAGCAGCTACTCACCCCTGGACAGGTCAGAGCAGTTCTTC
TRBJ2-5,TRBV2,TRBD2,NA,CASSRGEGSLVRETQYF,TGTGCCAGCAGTCGGGGGGAGGGGAGTCTGGTTAGGGAGACCCAGTACTTC